The 5 T cell receptor beta chains below were found in one sample sequenced in a study of blood T cell repertoires in COVID-19. Assay used: immunoSEQ multiplex PCR; TCRdb lists only in-frame clones, some missing. The sample has 150,000 or so clones; more than 75% are singletons. The specimen was PBMCs or T cells enriched from blood (not recorded which). These receptors were collected from a middle-aged man who had recovered from COVID-19.

The CDR3 DNA reads TGCGCCAGCAGCATTAGCGGGGGGGCCCGGAATGAGCAGTTCTTC. Protein product: CASSISGGARNEQFF. The genes are TRBV5-1 and TRBJ2-1, with 11 nucleotides matching TRBD2. Germline V CDR1 and CDR2: SGHRS, YFSETQ. V was clipped by 4 bases and J by 7 bases; unmatched bases: 7. This CDR3 has 15 amino acids.

At least ten counts were recorded for this clone. Other DNA sequences within the sample encode an identical CDR3. V is TRBV10-1 and J is TRBJ1-1, with D perhaps TRBD1 (6 bases). CDR1 is WNHNN, CDR2 SYGVQD, per germline (reference sequence). V lost 6 bases and J lost 4, with 12 bases in between. The CDR3 length is 13 residues. In DNA, the CDR3 is TGCGCCAGCAGCTACAGGGAGGGCACTGAAGCTTTCTTT. Translating gives CASSYREGTEAFF.

The chain is built from TRBV6-5 and TRBJ1-6; D is possibly TRBD1 (6 bases). CDR3 size: 11 residues. V was trimmed by 6 bases and J by 15 bases, leaving 12 bases between them. Germline lookup yields CDR1 MNHEY and CDR2 SVGAGI. This chain's CDR3 is CASRSQGLLHF. CDR3 sequence (DNA): TGTGCCAGCAGATCCCAGGGGCTCCTCCACTTT.

The chain recombines TRBV24-1 with TRBJ1-2, with D tentatively TRBD1 (5 bases). Germline V CDR1 and CDR2: KGHDR, SFDVKD. The CDR3 sequence is 14 residues long. The V and J ends lost 4 bases and 4 bases respectively, with 12 bases between them. DNA for the CDR3: TGTGCCACCAGTGAACACGACAGCCTCTATGGCTACACCTTC. Protein sequence: CATSEHDSLYGYTF.

Notes on this clone: The junction and the germline gene differ at one end; a read error may be behind it. This chain links TRBV6-5 with TRBJ2-1; tentatively, D is TRBD1 (6 bases). This CDR3 region has 15 residues. The V gene's germline CDR1 is MNHEY and CDR2 SVGAGI. This CDR3 is CASSDSGVSYNEQFF. For the CDR3, the DNA is TGTGCCAGCAGTGACTCAGGGGTTTCCTACAATGAGCAGTTCTTC.